This entry lists 9 T cell receptor beta chains sequenced from one sample in a study of blood T cells in healthy people across ages. It was with a sample-barcoded 5' primer and a J-beta primer mix that a second PCR of about 6 to 12 cycles was run. TCRdb redid the calling of the 5' RACE reads with MiXCR, one entry per CDR3 protein. Found here are approximately 940,000 distinct CDR3 sequences, under 50% of them singletons; the top ten hold around 15%. The sample consisted of blood. The receptor source for this set is a man aged 30-40 years in good health.

The chain is built from TRBV5-1 and TRBJ2-5, with 8 bases matching TRBD2. CDR3 length: 14 residues. Germline CDR1 SGHRS, CDR2 YFSETQ. Trimming took 3 bases from V and 1 from J; bases not matched to a gene: 2. CDR3 in DNA: TGCGCCAGCAGCTGGACTAGCCTCCAAGAGACCCAGTACTTC. Translation gives CASSWTSLQETQYF.

This clonotype has at least ten counts. The chain carries TRBV14 and TRBJ2-1; D gene uncertain. Germline CDR1 and CDR2: SGHDN and FVKESK. The V gene lost 0 bases and the J gene lost 6 bases, with 9 bases spanning the gap. The CDR3 covers 14 residues. In DNA, the CDR3 is TGTGCCAGCAGCCAAGAGGCTCGTCGCAATGAGCAGTTCTTC. Protein product: CASSQEARRNEQFF.

In this sample, this clonotype turned up a few times. This rearrangement joins TRBV28 to TRBJ2-1, with 11 bases that match TRBD2. The CDR3 loop spans 18 amino acids. The germline V gene encodes CDR1 MDHEN and CDR2 SYDVKM. Losses at the gene ends were 3 bases for V and 0 bases for J; bases not matched to a gene: 7. The CDR3 reads CASSFVASGGSSYNEQFF. Written as DNA, the CDR3 is TGTGCCAGCAGTTTCGTTGCTAGCGGGGGGTCCTCCTACAATGAGCAGTTCTTC.

A few counts support this clonotype. This sequence joins TRBV7-8 and TRBJ1-4, with D unresolved. The CDR3 extends over 14 amino acids. Trimming took 5 bases from V and 5 from J, leaving 12 bases between them. Germline V gene data show CDR1 as SGHVS and CDR2 as FQNEAQ. The CDR3 sequence: CASSRWVDNEKLFF. As DNA, the CDR3 is TGTGCCAGCAGCCGATGGGTCGACAATGAAAAACTGTTTTTT. Full variable domain (remainder filled in from reference TRBV7-8 and TRBJ1-4): GAGVSQSPRYKVAKRGQDVALRCDPISGHVSLFWYQQALGQGPEFLTYFQNEAQLDKSGLPSDRFFAERPEGSVSTLKIQRTQQEDSAVYLCASSRWVDNEKLFFGSGTQLSVL.

The rearrangement uses TRBV9 and TRBJ2-7, with D possibly TRBD2 on 5 matching bases. The J call may be wrong; the DNA end is better matched by TRBJ2-5. The CDR3 totals 14 residues. Germline V gives CDR1 SGDLS, CDR2 YYNGEE. Here the CDR3 DNA reads TGTGCCAGCAGCCAATATTCCGGGGAACAGACCCAGTACTTC. Translation: CASSQYSGEQTQYF.

The chain has TRBV21-1 and TRBJ2-5; the DNA was not used to check the table's D call, TRBD1. TRBV21-1 represents a pseudogene. The CDR3 covers 18 residues. The CDR3 coding sequence is TGTGCCAGCAGCTACCCTGCCTGGGGTACGGGGGGTCAAGAGACCCAGTACTTC. Protein product: CASSYPAWGTGGQETQYF.

This clonotype has a handful of counts. The chain employs TRBV12-3 or TRBV12-4 and TRBJ2-3; a weak D match, TRBD2 (5 bases). The CDR3 sequence is 15 residues long. Deletions cut 2 bases from V and 0 bases from J, with 9 bases between. This CDR3 is CASSLSSPSTDTQYF. The CDR3 DNA reads as TGTGCCAGCAGTTTATCTAGCCCGAGCACAGATACGCAGTATTTT.

V and J are TRBV27 and TRBJ1-2, with 7 nucleotides matching TRBD1. CDR1 MNHEY and CDR2 SMNVEV come from the germline V gene (reference sequence). The length of the CDR3 is 13 residues. After removal of 6 bases from V and 7 bases from J, the junction contained 8 bases not matched to a gene. The CDR3 sequence: CASRLQGNGGYTF. The CDR3 DNA follows: TGTGCCAGCAGGTTACAGGGGAATGGTGGCTACACCTTC.

To note about this clonotype: A single base separates this from a much larger clone, so it may be a read error. Given the absence of the conserved phenylalanine or tryptophan at the CDR3 end, a read error is likely. The chain carries TRBV5-1 and TRBJ1-1; D ambiguous. Germline CDR1 reads SGHRS; CDR2 reads YFSETQ. V lost 0 bases and J lost 4, with 16 bases in between. The CDR3 has 16 residues. The CDR3 DNA sequence: TGCGCCAGCAGCTTGGGAGATGGGGTACGGGGCACTGAAGCTTTCCTT. Encoded protein: CASSLGDGVRGTEAFL.